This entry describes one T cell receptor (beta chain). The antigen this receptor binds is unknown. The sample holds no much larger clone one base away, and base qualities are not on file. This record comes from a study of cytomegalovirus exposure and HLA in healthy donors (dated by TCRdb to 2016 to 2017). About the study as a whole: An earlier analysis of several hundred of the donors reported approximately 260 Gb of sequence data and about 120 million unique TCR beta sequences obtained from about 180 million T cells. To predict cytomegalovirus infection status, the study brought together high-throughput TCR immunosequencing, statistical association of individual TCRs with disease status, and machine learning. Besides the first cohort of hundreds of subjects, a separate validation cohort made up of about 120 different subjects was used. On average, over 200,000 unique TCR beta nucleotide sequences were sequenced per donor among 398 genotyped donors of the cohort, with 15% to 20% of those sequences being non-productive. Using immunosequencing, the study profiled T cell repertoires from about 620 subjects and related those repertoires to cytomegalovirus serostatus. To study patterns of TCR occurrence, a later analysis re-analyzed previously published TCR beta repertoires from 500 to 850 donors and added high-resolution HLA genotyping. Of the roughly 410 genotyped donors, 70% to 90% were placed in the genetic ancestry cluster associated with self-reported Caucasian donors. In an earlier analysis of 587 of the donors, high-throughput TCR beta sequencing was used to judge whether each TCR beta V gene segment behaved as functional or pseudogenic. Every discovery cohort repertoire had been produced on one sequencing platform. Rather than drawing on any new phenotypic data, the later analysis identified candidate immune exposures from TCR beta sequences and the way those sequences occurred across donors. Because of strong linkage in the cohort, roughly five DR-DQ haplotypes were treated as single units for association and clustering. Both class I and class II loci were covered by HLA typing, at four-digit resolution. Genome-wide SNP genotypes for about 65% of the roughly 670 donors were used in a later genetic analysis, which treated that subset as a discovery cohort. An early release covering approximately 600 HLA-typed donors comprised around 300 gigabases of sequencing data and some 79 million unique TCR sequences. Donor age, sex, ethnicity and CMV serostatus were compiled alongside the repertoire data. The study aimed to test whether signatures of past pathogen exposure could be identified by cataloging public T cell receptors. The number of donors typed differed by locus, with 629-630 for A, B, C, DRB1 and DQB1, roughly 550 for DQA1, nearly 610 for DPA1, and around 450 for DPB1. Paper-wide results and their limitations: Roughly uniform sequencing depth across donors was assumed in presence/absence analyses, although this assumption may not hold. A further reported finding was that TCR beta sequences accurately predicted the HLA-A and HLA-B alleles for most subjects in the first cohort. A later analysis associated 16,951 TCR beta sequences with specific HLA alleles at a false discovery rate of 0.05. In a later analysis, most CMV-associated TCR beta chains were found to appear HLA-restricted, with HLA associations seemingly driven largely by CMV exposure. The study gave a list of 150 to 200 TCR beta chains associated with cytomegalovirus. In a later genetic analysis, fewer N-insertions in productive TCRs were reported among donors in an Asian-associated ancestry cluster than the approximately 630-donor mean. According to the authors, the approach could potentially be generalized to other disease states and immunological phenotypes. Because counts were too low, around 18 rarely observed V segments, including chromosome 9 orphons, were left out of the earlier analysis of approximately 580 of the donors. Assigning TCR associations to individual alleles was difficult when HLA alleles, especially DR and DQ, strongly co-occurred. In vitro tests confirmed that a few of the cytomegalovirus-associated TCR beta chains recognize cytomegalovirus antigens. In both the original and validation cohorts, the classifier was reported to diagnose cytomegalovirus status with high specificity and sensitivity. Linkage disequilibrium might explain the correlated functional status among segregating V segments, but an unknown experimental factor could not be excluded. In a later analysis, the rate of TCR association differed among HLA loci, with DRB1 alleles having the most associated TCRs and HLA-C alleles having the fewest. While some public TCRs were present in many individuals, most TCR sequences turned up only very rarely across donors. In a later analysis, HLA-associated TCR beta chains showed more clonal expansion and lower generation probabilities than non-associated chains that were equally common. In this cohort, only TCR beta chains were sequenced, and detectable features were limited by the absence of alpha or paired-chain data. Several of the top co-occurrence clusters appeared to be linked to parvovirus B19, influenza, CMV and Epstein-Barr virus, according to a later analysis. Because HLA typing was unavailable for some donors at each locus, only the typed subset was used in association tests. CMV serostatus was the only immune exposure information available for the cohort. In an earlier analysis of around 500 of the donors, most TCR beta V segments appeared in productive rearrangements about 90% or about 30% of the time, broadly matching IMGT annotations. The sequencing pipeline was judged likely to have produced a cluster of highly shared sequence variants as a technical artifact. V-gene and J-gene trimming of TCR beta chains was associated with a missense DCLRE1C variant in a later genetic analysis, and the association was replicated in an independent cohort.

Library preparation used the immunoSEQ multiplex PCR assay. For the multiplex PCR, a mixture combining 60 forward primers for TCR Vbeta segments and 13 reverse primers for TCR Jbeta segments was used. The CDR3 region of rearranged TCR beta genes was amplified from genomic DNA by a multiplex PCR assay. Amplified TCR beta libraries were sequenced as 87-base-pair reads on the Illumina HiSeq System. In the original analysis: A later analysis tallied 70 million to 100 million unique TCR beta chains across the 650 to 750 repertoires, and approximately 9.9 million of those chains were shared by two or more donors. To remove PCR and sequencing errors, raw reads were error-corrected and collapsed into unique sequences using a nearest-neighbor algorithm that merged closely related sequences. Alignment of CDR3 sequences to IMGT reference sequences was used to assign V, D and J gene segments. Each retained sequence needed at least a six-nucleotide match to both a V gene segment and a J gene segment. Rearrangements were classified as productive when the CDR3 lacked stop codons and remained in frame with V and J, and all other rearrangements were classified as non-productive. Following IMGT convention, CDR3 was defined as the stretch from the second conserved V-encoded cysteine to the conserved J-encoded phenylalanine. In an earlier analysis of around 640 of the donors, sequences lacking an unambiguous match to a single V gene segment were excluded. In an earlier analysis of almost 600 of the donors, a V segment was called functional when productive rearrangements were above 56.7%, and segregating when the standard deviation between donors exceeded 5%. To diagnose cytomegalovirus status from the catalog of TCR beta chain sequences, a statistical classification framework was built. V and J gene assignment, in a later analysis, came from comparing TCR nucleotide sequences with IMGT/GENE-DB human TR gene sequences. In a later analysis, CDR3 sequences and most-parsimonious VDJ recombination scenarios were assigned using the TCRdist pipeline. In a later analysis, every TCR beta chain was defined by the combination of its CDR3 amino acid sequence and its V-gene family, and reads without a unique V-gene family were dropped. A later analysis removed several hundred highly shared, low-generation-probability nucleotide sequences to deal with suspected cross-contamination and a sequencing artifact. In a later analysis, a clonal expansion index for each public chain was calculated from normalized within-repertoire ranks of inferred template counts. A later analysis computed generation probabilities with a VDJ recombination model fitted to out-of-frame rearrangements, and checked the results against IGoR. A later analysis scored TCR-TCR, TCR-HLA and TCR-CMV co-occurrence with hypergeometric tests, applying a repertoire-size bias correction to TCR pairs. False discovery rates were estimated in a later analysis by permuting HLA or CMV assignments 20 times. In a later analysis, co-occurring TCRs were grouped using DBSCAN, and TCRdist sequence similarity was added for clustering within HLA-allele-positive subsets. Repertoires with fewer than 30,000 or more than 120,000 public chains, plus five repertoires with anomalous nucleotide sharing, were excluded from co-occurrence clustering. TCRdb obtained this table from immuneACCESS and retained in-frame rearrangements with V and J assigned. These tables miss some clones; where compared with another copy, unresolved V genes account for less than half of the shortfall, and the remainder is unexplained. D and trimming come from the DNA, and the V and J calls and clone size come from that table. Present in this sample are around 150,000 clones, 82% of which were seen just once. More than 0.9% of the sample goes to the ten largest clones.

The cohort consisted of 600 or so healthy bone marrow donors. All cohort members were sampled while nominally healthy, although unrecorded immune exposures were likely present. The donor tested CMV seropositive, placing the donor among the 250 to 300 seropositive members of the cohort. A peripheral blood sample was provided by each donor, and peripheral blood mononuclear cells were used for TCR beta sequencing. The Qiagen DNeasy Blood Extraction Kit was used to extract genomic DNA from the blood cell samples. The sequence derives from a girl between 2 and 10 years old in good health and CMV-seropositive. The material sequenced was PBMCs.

The CDR3 sequence is CASSISAGGRDTQYF. The DNA sequence is TGTGCCAGTAGTATTTCTGCGGGAGGGCGGGATACGCAGTATTTT. Recombination joined TRBV19 with TRBJ2-3; the junction holds 9 bases that match TRBD2. Inclusive of the bounding cysteine and phenylalanine, the CDR3 is 15 residues long. Left in the record is the CDR3 DNA by itself, 45 bases read in frame from the first base. After removal of 3 bases from V and 6 bases from J, the junction retains 7 bases not matched to a gene. CDR1 and CDR2 are drawn from the germline V gene (reference sequence): LNHDA, SQIVND.